This T cell receptor (beta chain) was found in a study of blood T cell repertoires in COVID-19. Background on the study: The United States, Italy and Spain were the sources of the acute and convalescent COVID-19 samples. T cells, B-cell-depleted T cells, or PBMCs supplied cDNA or gDNA.

Per the authors' pipeline: By means of reference gene primer amplification, nucleated cell counts were estimated. TCRdb's copy holds only in-frame clones and misses some; the assay was immunoSEQ multiplex PCR. V and J calls and clone size come straight from that table; D and trimming were deduced from the DNA. The sample carries roughly 150,000 clones, approximately 92% recorded once. The CDR3 runs to 18 residues. V was trimmed by 2 bases and J by 0 bases, leaving 19 bases between them. The chain carries TRBV23-1 and TRBJ1-2; D uncertain. TRBV23-1 is reported as an ORF; its role is uncertain. Sample: peripheral blood. The sequence was obtained from a woman aged 40 to 50 with acute or convalescent COVID-19. The CDR3 reads CASSQGDYRVLANYGYTF. CDR3 bases: TGCGCCAGCAGTCAAGGCGACTATAGGGTCTTAGCTAACTATGGCTACACCTTC.